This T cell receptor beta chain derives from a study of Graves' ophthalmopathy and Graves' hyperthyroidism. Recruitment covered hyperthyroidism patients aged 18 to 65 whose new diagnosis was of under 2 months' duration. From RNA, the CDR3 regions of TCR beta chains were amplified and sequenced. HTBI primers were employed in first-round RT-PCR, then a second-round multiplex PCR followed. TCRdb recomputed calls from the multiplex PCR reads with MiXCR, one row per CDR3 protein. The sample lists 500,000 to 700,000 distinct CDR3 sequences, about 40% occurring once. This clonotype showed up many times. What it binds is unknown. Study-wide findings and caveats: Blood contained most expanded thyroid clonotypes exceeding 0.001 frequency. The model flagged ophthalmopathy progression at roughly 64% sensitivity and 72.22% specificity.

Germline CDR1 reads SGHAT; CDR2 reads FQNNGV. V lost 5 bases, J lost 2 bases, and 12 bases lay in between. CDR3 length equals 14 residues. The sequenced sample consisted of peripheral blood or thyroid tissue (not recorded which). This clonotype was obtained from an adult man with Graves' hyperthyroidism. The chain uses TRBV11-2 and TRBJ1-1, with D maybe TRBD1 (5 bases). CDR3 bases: TGTGCCAGCAGCAAATCCAGGGCCAACACTGAAGCTTTCTTT. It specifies CASSKSRANTEAFF.